These 19 T cell receptor beta chains share one sample of origin, sequenced in a study of blood T cell repertoires in COVID-19. Libraries were prepared by immunoSEQ multiplex PCR; TCRdb keeps only in-frame clonotypes and omits some of them. The sample consists of about 130,000 clones, roughly 90% of them appearing once. Material: peripheral blood. The receptor source for this set is a middle-aged man with active COVID-19.

As to this clone: Within the sample, other DNA sequences also encode this same CDR3. The chain is built from TRBV12-3 or TRBV12-4 and TRBJ1-5, with no clear D. Trimming left V 3 bases short and J 4 bases short, with 7 bases between. The CDR3 is 13 residues long. The DNA for the CDR3 is TGTGCCAGCAGTTTTGGCATTAATCAGCCCCAGCATTTT. Protein product: CASSFGINQPQHF.

This chain joins TRBV7-7 and TRBJ2-5, with TRBD2 matching 7 bases. The CDR3 covers 14 residues. Germline V gene data show CDR1 as SSHAT and CDR2 as FNYEAQ (reference sequence). V trimming: 5 bases; J trimming: 3 bases; junction bases outside the gene matches: 6. The CDR3 DNA reads TGTGCCAGCAGCCCCGGGACTACAAAAGAGACCCAGTACTTC. Translating gives CASSPGTTKETQYF.

CDR3 residues: CASSSSGRVNTGELFF. The CDR3 DNA reads TGTGCCAGTAGTAGTAGCGGGAGGGTTAACACCGGGGAGCTGTTTTTT. This chain uses TRBV19 with TRBJ2-2, with 11 bases aligning to TRBD2. V was pared by 4 bases and J by 2 bases, with 3 bases of the junction left unmatched. Germline values: CDR1 LNHDA, CDR2 SQIVND (reference sequence). The CDR3 sequence is 16 residues long.

The CDR3 sequence is CSASVGGANTGELFF. The DNA of the CDR3 is TGCAGTGCTAGTGTAGGTGGAGCGAACACCGGGGAGCTGTTTTTT. This chain connects TRBV20-1 to TRBJ2-2; D gene ambiguous. Per germline, CDR1 DFQATT and CDR2 SNEGSKA (reference sequence). This CDR3 contains 15 residues. Trimming left V 3 bases short and J 0 bases short, with 11 bases between.

The V gene is TRBV9, the J gene TRBJ2-1; 9 bases fit TRBD1. The CDR3 runs 15 residues. Per the germline V gene, CDR1 is SGDLS and CDR2 is YYNGEE. The V and J ends lost 5 bases and 8 bases, in that order; junction bases with no gene match: 11. The CDR3 here is CASSYTGTGSYEQFF. CDR3 nucleotides: TGTGCCAGCAGTTACACCGGGACAGGGTCCTATGAGCAGTTCTTC.

V gene TRBV5-1 combines with J gene TRBJ2-5, with 15 bases fitting TRBD2. Germline values: CDR1 SGHRS, CDR2 YFSETQ. CDR3 size: 16 residues. V lost 4 bases to trimming and J lost 1 base; unmatched junction nucleotides: 2. The CDR3 nucleotides read TGCGCCAGCAGCCCGGGACTAGCGGGGGGCCAAGAGACCCAGTACTTC. Translating it yields CASSPGLAGGQETQYF.

This clone was detected many times. The V gene is TRBV27, the J gene TRBJ1-6, with unresolved D. Germline V lookup: CDR1 MNHEY, CDR2 SMNVEV (reference sequence). The V end was cut by 0 bases, the J end by 0 bases, with 12 bases between. This CDR3 spans 18 amino acids. The DNA of the CDR3 is TGTGCCAGCAGTTTATCGCGGCAGCTGAGCTCCTATAATTCACCCCTCCACTTT. It encodes CASSLSRQLSSYNSPLHF.

V is TRBV6-5 and J is TRBJ1-6; TRBD1 aligns across 7 bases. Germline V gene lookup returns CDR1 MNHEY and CDR2 SVGAGI. This CDR3 has 15 amino acids. V shed 6 bases and J 10 bases; nucleotides not matched to a gene: 12. The CDR3 loop is CASSDMGTAVSPLHF. In nucleotides, the CDR3 is TGTGCCAGCAGCGACATGGGGACAGCGGTATCACCCCTCCACTTT.

The chain links TRBV28 to TRBJ2-2; D is unclear. The V end was cut by 6 bases, the J end by 3 bases, with 20 bases between. The CDR3 runs to 17 residues. Per the germline V gene, CDR1 is MDHEN and CDR2 is SYDVKM. CDR3 sequence (DNA): TGTGCCAGCAGACCAAGGAGAATAACTGGGTACACCGGGGAGCTGTTTTTT. This gives the protein CASRPRRITGYTGELFF.

The chain is built from TRBV6-5 and TRBJ2-3; 9 bases align to TRBD1. Unmatched junction bases numbered 9, after V lost 6 bases and J lost 5 bases. This CDR3 is built from 15 residues. CDR1 MNHEY and CDR2 SVGAGI come from the germline V gene. The CDR3 is CASRGYGQGIDTQYF. CDR3 sequence (DNA): TGTGCCAGCAGGGGTTATGGACAGGGGATAGATACGCAGTATTTT.

In this sample, this clone turned up once. J is TRBJ1-2 and V is TRBV6-5; a possible D gene is TRBD1 (5 bases). Trimming took off 8 bases at V and 4 bases at J, with 17 bases between the two ends. Germline V gene data show CDR1 as MNHEY and CDR2 as SVGAGI. The CDR3 is 14 residues long. Written as DNA, the CDR3 is TGTGCCAGCTCATCCCGGGGGAAGCCCTATGGCTACACCTTC. Residues: CASSSRGKPYGYTF.

The genes are TRBV5-4 and TRBJ2-3; 9 nucleotides align to TRBD2. V trimming: 4 bases; J trimming: 0 bases; junction bases outside the gene matches: 3. The germline CDR1 and CDR2 sequences are SGHNT and YYREEE (reference sequence). The CDR3 contains 15 residues. CDR3 sequence (DNA): TGTGCCAGCAGCGGAGCGGGAGGAAGCACAGATACGCAGTATTTT. It yields the protein CASSGAGGSTDTQYF.

This clone appeared a single time. The chain carries TRBV7-8 and TRBJ2-1; 12 nucleotides agree with TRBD2. Germline-derived CDR1 and CDR2 are SGHVS and FQNEAQ. This CDR3 is built from 15 residues. V lost 3 bases and J lost 9; bases outside the gene matches: 6. CDR3 residues: CASSFSASGGAEQFF. The CDR3 coding sequence is TGTGCCAGCAGCTTCTCTGCTAGCGGGGGGGCTGAGCAGTTCTTC.

This chain connects TRBV24-1 to TRBJ1-4; possible D gene TRBD1, 5 bases. There are 16 residues in the CDR3. Between the trimmed V and J ends, which lost 4 bases and 10 bases, there was a span of 21 bases. In germline, CDR1 is KGHDR, CDR2 SFDVKD. CDR3 sequence (DNA): TGTGCCACCAGTGACGGGGGAGGGGAGGTGCTTGGAAAACTGTTTTTT. This sequence encodes CATSDGGGEVLGKLFF.

The genes are TRBV3-1 (or the pseudogene TRBV3-2) and TRBJ1-6; no firm D call. V lost 0 bases and J lost 5, with 8 bases in between. CDR1 is LGHDT, CDR2 YNNKEL, per germline (reference sequence). There are 15 residues in the CDR3. The CDR3 DNA follows: TGTGCCAGCAGCCAAGACGCAAGCGATAATTCACCCCTCCACTTT. It is translated as CASSQDASDNSPLHF.

This clone showed up just once. The J gene is TRBJ2-1, the V gene TRBV19; D possibly corresponds to TRBD2 (5 bases). CDR3 length: 12 amino acids. Trimming cost V 6 bases and J 8 bases, with 11 bases left between them. Germline CDR1 LNHDA, CDR2 SQIVND (reference sequence). The CDR3 bases are TGTGCCAGTAGGACGGACTCGCATGAGCAGTTCTTC. Protein product: CASRTDSHEQFF.

The rearrangement joins TRBV15 to TRBJ1-6; D gene unclear. V was trimmed by 0 bases and J by 6 bases, leaving 12 bases between them. In germline, CDR1 is LNHNV, CDR2 YYDKDF (reference sequence). The CDR3 spans 16 residues. CDR3 amino acids: CATSREMAASNSPLHF. The DNA of the CDR3 is TGTGCCACCAGCAGAGAAATGGCGGCCAGTAATTCACCCCTCCACTTT.

The chain combines TRBV2 with TRBJ1-5; 7 bases align to TRBD1. The CDR3 runs 15 residues. Germline assignment: CDR1 SNHLY and CDR2 FYNNEI. V lost 4 bases, J lost 4 bases, and 7 bases stayed unmatched. CDR3 bases: TGTGCCAGCAGTGTCCGACAGGGTGGGAATCAGCCCCAGCATTTT. Translated: CASSVRQGGNQPQHF.

The chain recombines TRBV29-1 with TRBJ2-2, with 12 positions matching TRBD1. This CDR3 contains 16 residues. Germline values: CDR1 SQVTM, CDR2 ANQGSEA. V trimming: 7 bases; J trimming: 0 bases; junction bases outside the gene matches: 6. CDR3 residues: CSAAGTGGANTGELFF. The CDR3 DNA sequence: TGCAGCGCCGCGGGGACAGGGGGCGCGAACACCGGGGAGCTGTTTTTT.